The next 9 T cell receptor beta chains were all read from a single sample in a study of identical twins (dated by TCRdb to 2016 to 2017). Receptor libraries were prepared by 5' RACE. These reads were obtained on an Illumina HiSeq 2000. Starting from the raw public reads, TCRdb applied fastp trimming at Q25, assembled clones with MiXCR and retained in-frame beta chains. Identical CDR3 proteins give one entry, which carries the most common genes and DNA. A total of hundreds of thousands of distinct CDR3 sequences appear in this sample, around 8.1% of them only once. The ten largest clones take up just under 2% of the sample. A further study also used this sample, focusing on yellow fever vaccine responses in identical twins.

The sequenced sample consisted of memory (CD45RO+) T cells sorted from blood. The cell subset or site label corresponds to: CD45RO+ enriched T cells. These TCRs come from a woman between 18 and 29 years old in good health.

CDR3 protein: CASSLGLQGEQYF. CDR3 nucleotide sequence: TGTGCCAGCAGCTTAGGCCTACAAGGAGAGCAGTACTTC. This rearrangement joins TRBV7-9 to TRBJ2-7, with D unresolved. The CDR3 is 13 amino acids. V lost 1 base, J lost 7 bases, and 11 bases lay in between. Germline V gene data show CDR1 as SEHNR and CDR2 as FQNEAQ (reference sequence).

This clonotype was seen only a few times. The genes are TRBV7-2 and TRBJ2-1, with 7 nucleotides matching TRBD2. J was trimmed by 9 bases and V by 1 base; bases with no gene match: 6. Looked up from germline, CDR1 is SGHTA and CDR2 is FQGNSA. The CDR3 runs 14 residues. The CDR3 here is CASSLEASGLEQFF. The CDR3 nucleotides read TGTGCCAGCAGCTTAGAGGCTAGCGGCCTTGAGCAGTTCTTC.

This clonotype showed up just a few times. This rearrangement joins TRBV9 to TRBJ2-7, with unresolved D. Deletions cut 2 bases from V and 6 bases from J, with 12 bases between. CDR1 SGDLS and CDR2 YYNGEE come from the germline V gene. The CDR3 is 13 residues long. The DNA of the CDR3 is TGTGCCAGCAGCGTCCTGGAGACCAGCGAGCAGTACTTC. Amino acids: CASSVLETSEQYF. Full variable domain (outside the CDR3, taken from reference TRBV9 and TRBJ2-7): DSGVTQTPKHLITATGQRVTLRCSPRSGDLSVYWYQQSLDQGLQFLIQYYNGEERAKGNILERFSAQQFPDLHSELNLSSLELGDSALYFCASSVLETSEQYFGPGTRLTVT.

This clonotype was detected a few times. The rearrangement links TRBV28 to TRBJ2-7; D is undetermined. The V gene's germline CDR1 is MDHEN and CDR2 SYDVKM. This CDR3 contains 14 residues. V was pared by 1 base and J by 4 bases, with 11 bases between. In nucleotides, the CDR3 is TGTGCCAGCAGTTTATCCGGAACCAAATACGAGCAGTACTTC. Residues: CASSLSGTKYEQYF.

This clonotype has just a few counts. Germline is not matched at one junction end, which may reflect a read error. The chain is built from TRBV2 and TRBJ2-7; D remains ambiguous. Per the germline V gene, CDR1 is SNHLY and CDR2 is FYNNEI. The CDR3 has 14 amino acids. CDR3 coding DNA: TGTGCCAGTCATCCACGGGTTTCCTCCCACGAGCAGTACTTC. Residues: CASHPRVSSHEQYF.

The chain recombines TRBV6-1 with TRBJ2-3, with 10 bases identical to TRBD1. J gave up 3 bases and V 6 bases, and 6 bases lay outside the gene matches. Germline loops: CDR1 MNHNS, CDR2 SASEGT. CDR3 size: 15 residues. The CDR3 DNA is TGTGCCAGCAGAAGGACAGGGGGGAGTACAGATACGCAGTATTTT. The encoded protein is CASRRTGGSTDTQYF.

The CDR3 reads CASSDGGARTDTQYF. Here the CDR3 DNA reads TGCGCCAGCAGTGATGGTGGGGCCCGCACAGATACGCAGTATTTT. This chain connects TRBV10-1 to TRBJ2-3; perhaps TRBD1 as D (5 bases). The CDR3 is made up of 15 amino acids. Trimming took off 3 bases at V and 1 base at J, with 11 bases between the two ends. Germline lookup yields CDR1 WNHNN and CDR2 SYGVQD (reference sequence).

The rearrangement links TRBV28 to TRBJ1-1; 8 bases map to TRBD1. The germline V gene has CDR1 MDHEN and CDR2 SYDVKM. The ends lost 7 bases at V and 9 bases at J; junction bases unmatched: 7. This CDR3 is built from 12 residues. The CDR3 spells CASTRTGKKAFF. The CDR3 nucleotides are TGTGCCAGCACCAGGACAGGGAAGAAAGCTTTCTTT.

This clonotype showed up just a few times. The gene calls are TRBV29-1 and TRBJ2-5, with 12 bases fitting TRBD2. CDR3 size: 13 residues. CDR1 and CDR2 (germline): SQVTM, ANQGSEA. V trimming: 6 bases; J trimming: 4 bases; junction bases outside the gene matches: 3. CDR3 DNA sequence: TGCAGCGTAGCTAGCGGGGGGGCAGAGACCCAGTACTTC. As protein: CSVASGGAETQYF.